The clone carrying this T cell receptor (beta chain) showed up just a few times. This record belongs to a study of beta chain features in type 1 diabetes. Isolated RNA was reverse transcribed in full, so expressed TCRB transcripts were sequenced. Repertoires were generated with immunoSEQ multiplex PCR, while TCRdb's copy carries only in-frame clones and drops some. The sample holds about half a million clones, approximately 10% seen once. Via CD45RO/CCR7/CD25/CD127/CD95/CD27, cells of the CD4+ naive, central memory, regulatory and stem cell-like memory subsets were sorted. V lost 4 bases and J 4 bases, leaving 7 bases between the germline ends. Germline values: CDR1 SGHAT, CDR2 FQNNGV. The length of the CDR3 is 13 residues.

The sequenced material came from naive CD4+ T cells from blood. This receptor was taken from a woman aged 18-29 years in good health. V usage is TRBV11-2 and J usage is TRBJ1-4; D is unresolved. In nucleotides, the CDR3 is TGTGCCAGCAGCTGGGGAATTAATGAAAAACTGTTTTTT. Translated: CASSWGINEKLFF.